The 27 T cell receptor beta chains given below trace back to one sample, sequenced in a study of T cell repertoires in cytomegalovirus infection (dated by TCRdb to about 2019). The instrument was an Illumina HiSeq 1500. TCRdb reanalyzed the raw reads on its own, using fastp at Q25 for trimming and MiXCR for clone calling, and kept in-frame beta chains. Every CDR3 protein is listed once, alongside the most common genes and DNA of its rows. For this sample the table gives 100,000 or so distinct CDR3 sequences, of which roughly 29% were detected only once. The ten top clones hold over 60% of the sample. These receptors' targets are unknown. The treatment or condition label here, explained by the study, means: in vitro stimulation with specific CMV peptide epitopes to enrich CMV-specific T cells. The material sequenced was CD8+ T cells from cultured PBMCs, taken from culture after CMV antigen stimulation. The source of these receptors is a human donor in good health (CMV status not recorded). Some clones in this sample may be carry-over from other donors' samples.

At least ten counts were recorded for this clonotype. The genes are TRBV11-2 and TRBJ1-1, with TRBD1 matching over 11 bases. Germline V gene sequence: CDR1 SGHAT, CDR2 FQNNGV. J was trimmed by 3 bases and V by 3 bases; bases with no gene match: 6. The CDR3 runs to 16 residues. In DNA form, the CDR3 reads TGTGCCAGCAGCTTTAAGGACAGGGGGCGGCACACTGAAGCTTTCTTT. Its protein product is CASSFKDRGRHTEAFF.

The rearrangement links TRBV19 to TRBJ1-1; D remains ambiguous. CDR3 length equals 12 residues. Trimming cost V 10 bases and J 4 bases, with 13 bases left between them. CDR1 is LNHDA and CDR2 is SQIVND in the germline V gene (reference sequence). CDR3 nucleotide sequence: TGTGCCACCGCCGAGGTGGGCACTGAAGCTTTCTTT. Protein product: CATAEVGTEAFF.

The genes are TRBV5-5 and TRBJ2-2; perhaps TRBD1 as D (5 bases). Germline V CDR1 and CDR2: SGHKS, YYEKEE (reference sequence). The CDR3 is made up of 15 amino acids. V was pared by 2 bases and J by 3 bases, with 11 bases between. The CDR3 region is CASSLAQGYTGELFF. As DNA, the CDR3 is TGTGCCAGCAGCTTAGCTCAGGGTTACACCGGGGAGCTGTTTTTT.

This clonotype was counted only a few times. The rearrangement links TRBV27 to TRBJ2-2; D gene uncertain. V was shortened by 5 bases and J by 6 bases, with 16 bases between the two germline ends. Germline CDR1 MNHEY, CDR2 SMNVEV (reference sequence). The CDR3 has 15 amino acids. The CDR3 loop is CASSLIRSVPGELFF. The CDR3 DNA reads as TGTGCCAGCAGTCTAATTCGATCGGTGCCCGGGGAGCTGTTTTTT.

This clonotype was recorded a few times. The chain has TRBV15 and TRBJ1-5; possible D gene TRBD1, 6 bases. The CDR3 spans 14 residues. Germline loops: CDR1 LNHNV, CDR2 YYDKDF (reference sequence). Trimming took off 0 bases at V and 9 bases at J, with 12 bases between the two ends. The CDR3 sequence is CATSRDWGGLPQHF. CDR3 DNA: TGTGCCACCAGCAGAGATTGGGGGGGCCTGCCCCAGCATTTT.

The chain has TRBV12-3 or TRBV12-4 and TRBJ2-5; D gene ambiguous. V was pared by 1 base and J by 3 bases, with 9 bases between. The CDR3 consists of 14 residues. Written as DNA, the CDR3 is TGTGCCAGCAGTTTAGTAGGCATGGAAGAGACCCAGTACTTC. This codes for CASSLVGMEETQYF.

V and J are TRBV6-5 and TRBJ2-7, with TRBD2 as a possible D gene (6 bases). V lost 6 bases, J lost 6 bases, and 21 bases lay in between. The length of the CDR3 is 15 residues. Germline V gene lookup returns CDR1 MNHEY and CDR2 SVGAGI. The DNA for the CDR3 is TGTGCCAGCAGGCTACCGGGACTTCAATCGGGCGAGCAGTACTTC. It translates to CASRLPGLQSGEQYF.

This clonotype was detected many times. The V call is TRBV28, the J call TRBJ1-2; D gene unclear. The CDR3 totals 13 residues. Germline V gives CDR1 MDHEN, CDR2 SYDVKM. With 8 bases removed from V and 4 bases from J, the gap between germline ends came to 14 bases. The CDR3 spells CASLTAQGYGYTF. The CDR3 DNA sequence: TGTGCCAGCTTAACAGCCCAAGGCTATGGCTACACCTTC.

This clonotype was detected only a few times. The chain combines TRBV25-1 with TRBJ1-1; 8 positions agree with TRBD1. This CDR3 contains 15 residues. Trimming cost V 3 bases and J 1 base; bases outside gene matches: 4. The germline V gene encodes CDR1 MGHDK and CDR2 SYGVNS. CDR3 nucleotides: TGTGCCAGCAGTGACCCCGGGACAGGGAACACTGAAGCTTTCTTT. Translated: CASSDPGTGNTEAFF.

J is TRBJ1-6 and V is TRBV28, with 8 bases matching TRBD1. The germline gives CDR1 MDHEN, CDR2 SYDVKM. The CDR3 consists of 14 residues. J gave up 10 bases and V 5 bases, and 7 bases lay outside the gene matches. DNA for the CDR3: TGTGCCAGCAGTCCCACCACAGGGGGATCACCCCTCCACTTT. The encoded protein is CASSPTTGGSPLHF.

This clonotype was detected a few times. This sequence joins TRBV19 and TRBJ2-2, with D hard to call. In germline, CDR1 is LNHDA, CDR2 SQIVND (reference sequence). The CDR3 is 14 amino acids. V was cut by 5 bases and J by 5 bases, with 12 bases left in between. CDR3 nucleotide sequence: TGTGCCAGTAGTCGCGACTCCACGACCGGGGAGCTGTTTTTT. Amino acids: CASSRDSTTGELFF.

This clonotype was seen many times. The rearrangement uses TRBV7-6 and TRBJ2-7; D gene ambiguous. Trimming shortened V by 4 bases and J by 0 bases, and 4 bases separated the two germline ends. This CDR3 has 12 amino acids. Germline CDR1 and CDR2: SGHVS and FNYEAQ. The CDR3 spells CASSSNSYEQYF. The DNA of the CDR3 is TGTGCCAGCAGCTCCAACTCCTACGAGCAGTACTTC.

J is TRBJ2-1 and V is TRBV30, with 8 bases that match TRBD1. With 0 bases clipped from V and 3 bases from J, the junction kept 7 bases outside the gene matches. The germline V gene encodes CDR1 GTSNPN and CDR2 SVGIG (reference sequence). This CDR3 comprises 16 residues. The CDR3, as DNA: TGTGCCTGGAGTGTATCCAGGACAGGGTTCTACAATGAGCAGTTCTTC. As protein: CAWSVSRTGFYNEQFF.

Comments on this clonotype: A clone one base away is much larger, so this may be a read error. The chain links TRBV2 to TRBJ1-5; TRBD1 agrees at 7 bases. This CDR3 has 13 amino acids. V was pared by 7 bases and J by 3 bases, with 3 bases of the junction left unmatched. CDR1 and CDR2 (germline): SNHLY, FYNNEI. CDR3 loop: CASMGTDNQPQHF. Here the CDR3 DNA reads TGTGCCAGCATGGGGACAGACAATCAGCCCCAGCATTTT.

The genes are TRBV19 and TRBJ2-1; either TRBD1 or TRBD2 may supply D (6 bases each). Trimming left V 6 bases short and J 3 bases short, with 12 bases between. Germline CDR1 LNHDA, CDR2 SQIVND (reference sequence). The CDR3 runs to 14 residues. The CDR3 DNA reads TGTGCCAGTAGCTGGGGGGCCAACTACAATGAGCAGTTCTTC. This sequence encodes CASSWGANYNEQFF.

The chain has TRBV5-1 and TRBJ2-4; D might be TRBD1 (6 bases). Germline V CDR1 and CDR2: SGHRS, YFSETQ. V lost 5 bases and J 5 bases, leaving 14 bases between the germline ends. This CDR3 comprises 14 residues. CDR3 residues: CASRLRGTQNIQYF. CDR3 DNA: TGCGCCAGCAGGTTGAGGGGGACGCAAAACATTCAGTACTTC. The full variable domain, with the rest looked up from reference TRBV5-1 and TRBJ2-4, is KAGVTQTPRYLIKTRGQQVTLSCSPISGHRSVSWYQQTPGQGLQFLFEYFSETQRNKGNFPGRFSGRQFSNSRSEMNVSTLELGDSALYLCASRLRGTQNIQYFGAGTRLSVL.

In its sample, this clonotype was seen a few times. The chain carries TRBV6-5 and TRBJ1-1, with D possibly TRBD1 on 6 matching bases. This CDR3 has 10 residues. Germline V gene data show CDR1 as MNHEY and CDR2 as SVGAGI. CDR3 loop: CAVGAYEAFF. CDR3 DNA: TGTGCGGTGGGGGCATATGAAGCTTTCTTT.

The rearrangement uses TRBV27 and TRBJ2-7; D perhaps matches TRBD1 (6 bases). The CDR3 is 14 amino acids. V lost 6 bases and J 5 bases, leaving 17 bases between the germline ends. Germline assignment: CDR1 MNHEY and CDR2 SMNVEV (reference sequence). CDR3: CASRKQGSIDEQYF. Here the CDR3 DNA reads TGTGCCAGCAGAAAACAGGGTTCGATCGACGAGCAGTACTTC.

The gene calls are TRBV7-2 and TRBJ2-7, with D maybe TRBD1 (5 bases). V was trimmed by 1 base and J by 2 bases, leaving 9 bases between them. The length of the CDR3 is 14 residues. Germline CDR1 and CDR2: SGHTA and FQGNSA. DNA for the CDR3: TGTGCCAGCAGCTTAGTTGGACAAACCTACGAGCAGTACTTC. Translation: CASSLVGQTYEQYF.

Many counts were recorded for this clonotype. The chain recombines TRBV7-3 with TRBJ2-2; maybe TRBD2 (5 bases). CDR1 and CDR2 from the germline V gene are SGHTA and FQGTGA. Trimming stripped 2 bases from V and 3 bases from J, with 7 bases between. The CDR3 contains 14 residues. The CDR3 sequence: CASSLVGDTGELFF. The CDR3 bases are TGTGCCAGCAGCTTAGTCGGGGACACCGGGGAGCTGTTTTTT.

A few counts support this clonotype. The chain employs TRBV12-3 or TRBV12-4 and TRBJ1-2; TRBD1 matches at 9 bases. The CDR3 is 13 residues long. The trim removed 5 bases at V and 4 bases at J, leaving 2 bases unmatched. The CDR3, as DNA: TGTGCCAGCAGTGCGGACAGGGGCTATGGCTACACCTTC. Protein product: CASSADRGYGYTF.

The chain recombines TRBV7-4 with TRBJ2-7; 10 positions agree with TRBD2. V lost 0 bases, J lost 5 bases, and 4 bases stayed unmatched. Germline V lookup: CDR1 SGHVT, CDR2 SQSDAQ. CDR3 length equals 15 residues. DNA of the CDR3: TGTGCCAGCAGCTTAGCACTAGCGGGGAACGACGAGCAGTACTTC. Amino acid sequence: CASSLALAGNDEQYF.

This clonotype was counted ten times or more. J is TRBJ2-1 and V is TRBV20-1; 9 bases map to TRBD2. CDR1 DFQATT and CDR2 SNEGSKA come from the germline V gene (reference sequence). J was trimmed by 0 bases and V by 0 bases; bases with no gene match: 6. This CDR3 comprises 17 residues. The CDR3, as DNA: TGCAGTGCTAGAGATAGCCTAGCGGGGCCCTCCTACAATGAGCAGTTCTTC. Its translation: CSARDSLAGPSYNEQFF.

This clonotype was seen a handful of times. The CDR3 protein is CSARDSSASYGYTF. As DNA, the CDR3 is TGCAGTGCTAGAGATTCCAGCGCATCCTATGGCTACACCTTC. The chain joins TRBV20-1 to TRBJ1-2; D is undetermined. This CDR3 spans 14 amino acids. Germline values: CDR1 DFQATT, CDR2 SNEGSKA (reference sequence). Trimming removed 0 bases from V and 4 bases from J, with 12 bases in between.

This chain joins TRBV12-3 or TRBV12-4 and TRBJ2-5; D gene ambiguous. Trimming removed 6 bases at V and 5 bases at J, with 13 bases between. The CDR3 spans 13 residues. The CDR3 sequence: CASRLGPAETQYF. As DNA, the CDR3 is TGTGCCAGCAGATTGGGTCCGGCGGAGACCCAGTACTTC.

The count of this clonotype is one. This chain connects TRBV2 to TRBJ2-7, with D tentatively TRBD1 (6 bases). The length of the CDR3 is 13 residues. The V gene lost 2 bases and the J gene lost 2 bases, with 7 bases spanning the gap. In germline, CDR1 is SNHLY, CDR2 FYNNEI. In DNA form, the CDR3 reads TGTGCCAGCAGTGAATCAGGGGCCTACGAGCAGTACTTC. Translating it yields CASSESGAYEQYF.

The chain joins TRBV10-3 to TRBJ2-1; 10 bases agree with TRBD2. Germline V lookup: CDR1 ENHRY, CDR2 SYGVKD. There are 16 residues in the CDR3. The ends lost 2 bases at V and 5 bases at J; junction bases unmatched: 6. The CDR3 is CAISEPTSGADNEQFF. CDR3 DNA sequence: TGTGCCATCAGTGAGCCCACTAGCGGGGCGGACAATGAGCAGTTCTTC.